This is a list of T cell receptor beta chains from one sample in a study of cytomegalovirus exposure and HLA in healthy donors. The protocol was immunoSEQ multiplex PCR, while the TCRdb copy is restricted to in-frame clones and leaves out a portion. This sample yields 160,000 or so clones, of which around 90% are seen a single time; about 0.85% belongs to the top ten. The specimen was PBMCs. The source is a woman aged 25 to 39 in good health and CMV-seronegative. Both conserved end residues are trimmed from each CDR3. The order of the fields is J gene, V gene, CDR3 protein.

>TRBJ2-4|TRBV18
ASSPSGAVAKNIQY
>TRBJ2-7|TRBV2
ASCLGPPMAKQY
>TRBJ1-3|TRBV2
ASEPTGTPGNTIY
>TRBJ2-7|TRBV4-1
ASRPTFPELAGSYEQY
>TRBJ1-6|TRBV7-2
ASSSQSRVSNSPLH
>TRBJ1-5|TRBV7-2
ASSLTGLNQPQH
>TRBJ2-1|TRBV9
ASSRTSGSSWTYNEQF
>TRBJ1-2|TRBV11-3
ASSAGGVDGYT
>TRBJ2-7|TRBV10-3
AISETEKYEQY
>NA|TRBV6-1
ASTQGWGSYEQY
>TRBJ2-3|TRBV6-1
ASRGGTSGSDTQY
>TRBJ2-7|TRBV30
AWEQGYEQY
>TRBJ2-3|TRBV10-1
ASSEQRGGPDTQY
>TRBJ2-7|TRBV5-6
ASSSTFGVAYEQY
>TRBJ2-1|TRBV27
ASSLSGGGDYNEQF
>TRBJ2-2|TRBV7-2
ASSGGGVWTGELF
>TRBJ2-3|TRBV7-9
ASSTTGRTDTQY
>TRBJ2-1|TRBV30
AWSDGRMNEQF
>TRBJ2-7|TRBV28
ASRRGNYEQY
>TRBJ2-5|TRBV10-3
ATGTSGSKETQY
>TRBJ2-3|TRBV5-4
ASSLSSGRGDTQY
>TRBJ2-3|TRBV21-1
ASSNPGTSTDTQY
>TRBJ2-7|TRBV7-9
ASSPLFGGKGNYEQY
>TRBJ2-7|TRBV9
ASSEGGRWDRGYEQY
>TRBJ1-5|TRBV11-2
ASSLGNRPRDQPQH
>TRBJ1-4|TRBV5-1
ASSLIPQGVDEKLF
>TRBJ2-1|TRBV29-1
STGLAGGNGQF
>TRBJ2-7|TRBV6-1
ASRRRGQVSYEQY
>TRBJ2-7|TRBV2
ASSDRGPPYEQY
>TRBJ2-2|TRBV5-1
ASSPEGAGELF
>TRBJ2-7|TRBV27
ASSHSYEQY
>TRBJ2-5|TRBV5-4
ASGAQGLALQETQY
>TRBJ1-1|TRBV29-1
SVEGQGRGTEAF
>TRBJ2-5|TRBV6-1
ASSPLTSGVETQY
>TRBJ1-6|TRBV5-1
ASSPGQWVYSPLH
>TRBJ1-1|TRBV18
ASSLGQGADTEAF
>TRBJ2-1|TRBV18
ASSPGLGGEEQF
>TRBJ1-2|TRBV7-2
ASSLEPGSNYGYT
>TRBJ2-2|TRBV11-3
ASSSDRVGELF
>TRBJ2-7|TRBV10-3
AISERGDYEQY
>TRBJ2-6|TRBV5-1
ASSLAETGANVLT